One sample yielded the 28 T cell receptor beta chains listed below, sequenced in a study of spatial heterogeneity in lung cancer. Sample time point: blood at routine non-recurrence follow-up after resection. TCRdb itself ran the 5' RACE reads through MiXCR, one entry per CDR3 protein. This sample carries tens of thousands of distinct CDR3 sequences, about 10% of them seen once, and the ten largest clones take roughly 32%. The input for sequencing was PBMCs, taken at follow-up. The receptors derive from a male donor with early-stage non-small cell lung cancer.

Only a few counts were recorded for this clonotype. The chain has TRBV6-2 or TRBV6-3 and TRBJ1-3; D is unclear. The ends were cut back, 6 bases at V and 4 bases at J, with 13 bases in the middle. The germline V gene has CDR1 MNHEY and CDR2 SVGEGT. This CDR3 is 14 amino acids long. The CDR3 DNA sequence: TGTGCCAGCAGCCCACTGTCCCGAGGAAACACCATATATTTT. Residues: CASSPLSRGNTIYF.

The gene calls are TRBV9 and TRBJ1-2; D gene ambiguous. Between the trimmed V and J ends, which lost 4 bases and 1 base, there was a span of 8 bases. Germline lookup yields CDR1 SGDLS and CDR2 YYNGEE. The CDR3 extends over 13 amino acids. The CDR3 region is CASSPDSNYGYTF. For the CDR3, the DNA is TGTGCCAGCAGCCCCGATAGTAACTATGGCTACACCTTC.

V is TRBV20-1 and J is TRBJ1-2, with 8 bases lining up with TRBD1. The germline V gene has CDR1 DFQATT and CDR2 SNEGSKA (reference sequence). V dropped 2 bases and J dropped 0; count of bases not matched to a gene: 5. The CDR3 totals 15 residues. This CDR3 reads CSARKTGATNYGYTF. The DNA of the CDR3 is TGCAGTGCTAGAAAGACAGGGGCAACTAACTATGGCTACACCTTC.

This clonotype was observed at least ten times. The CDR3 nucleotides are TGTGCCAGCAGCCGAGGAGAGAATGAAAAACTGTTTTTT. Its protein is CASSRGENEKLFF. V is TRBV7-9 and J is TRBJ1-4, with D uncertain. The CDR3 loop spans 13 amino acids. Trimming shortened V by 5 bases and J by 5 bases, and 9 bases separated the two germline ends. From germline, CDR1 is SEHNR and CDR2 FQNEAQ (reference sequence).

This clonotype appeared many times. The chain is built from TRBV20-1 and TRBJ2-7; D call uncertain. The CDR3 totals 15 residues. The germline V gene encodes CDR1 DFQATT and CDR2 SNEGSKA (reference sequence). V lost 2 bases to trimming and J lost 2 bases, with 16 bases between them. In DNA form, the CDR3 reads TGCAGTGCTAGAAAGCCAGGCAGTGGGGCCTACGAGCAGTACTTC. Amino acid sequence: CSARKPGSGAYEQYF.

The sample holds many counts of this clonotype. The chain couples TRBV7-9 to TRBJ1-1; 7 bases map to TRBD1. The CDR3 has 13 amino acids. J was trimmed by 2 bases and V by 5 bases; bases with no gene match: 2. Germline lookup yields CDR1 SEHNR and CDR2 FQNEAQ (reference sequence). DNA for the CDR3: TGTGCCAGCAGCGGACAGGCTAACACTGAAGCTTTCTTT. This translates into CASSGQANTEAFF.

This sequence joins TRBV6-1 and TRBJ1-1, with D possibly being TRBD1 (5 bases). Germline assignment: CDR1 MNHNS and CDR2 SASEGT. CDR3 size: 15 residues. V was cut by 4 bases and J by 4 bases, with 16 bases left in between. The CDR3 spells CASSALTRGCTEAFF. The CDR3 nucleotides are TGTGCCAGCAGTGCGCTCACGAGGGGATGCACTGAAGCTTTCTTT.

This clonotype occurred many times. The J gene is TRBJ1-2, the V gene TRBV7-2; D is ambiguous. The germline V gene has CDR1 SGHTA and CDR2 FQGNSA. The ends were cut back, 2 bases at V and 4 bases at J, with 11 bases in the middle. The CDR3 has 14 residues. The CDR3 reads CASSLWEGLYGYTF. CDR3 nucleotide sequence: TGTGCCAGCAGCTTATGGGAGGGCCTCTATGGCTACACCTTC.

This clonotype was recorded at least ten times. The chain links TRBV20-1 to TRBJ1-3; D is unresolved. The length of the CDR3 is 16 residues. Germline CDR1 is DFQATT and CDR2 is SNEGSKA (reference sequence). V was trimmed by 5 bases and J by 2 bases, leaving 19 bases between them. CDR3 region: CSAPTMPSGTGNTIYF. CDR3 sequence (DNA): TGCAGTGCTCCAACGATGCCGTCGGGGACTGGAAACACCATATATTTT.

The CDR3 is CASSPSPRGLTEAFF. CDR3 coding DNA: TGTGCCAGCTCACCATCCCCCCGGGGTTTGACTGAAGCTTTCTTT. The chain is built from TRBV18 and TRBJ1-1, with D uncertain. The CDR3 is 15 amino acids. Germline V gene sequence: CDR1 KGHSH, CDR2 LQKENI. Trimming took off 2 bases at V and 5 bases at J, with 15 bases between the two ends.

This clonotype was counted a few times. The CDR3 DNA follows: TGTGCCAGCAGTTCCCTCGACAGGGGGGTGTACGAGCAGTACTTC. It is translated as CASSSLDRGVYEQYF. The chain carries TRBV12-3 or TRBV12-4 and TRBJ2-7; 9 bases fit TRBD1. The CDR3 spans 15 residues. The V and J ends lost 4 bases and 4 bases, in that order; junction bases with no gene match: 8.

The chain combines TRBV20-1 with TRBJ2-2; D is tentatively TRBD1 or TRBD2 (6 bases each). The CDR3 runs 14 residues. Per germline, CDR1 DFQATT and CDR2 SNEGSKA (reference sequence). Trimming shortened V by 6 bases and J by 2 bases, and 13 bases separated the two germline ends. This CDR3 is CSALEGDNTGELFF. The CDR3 nucleotides read TGCAGTGCCCTGGAGGGGGACAACACCGGGGAGCTGTTTTTT.

This clonotype was seen ten or more times. The chain employs TRBV5-1 and TRBJ2-1, with D possibly TRBD2 on 5 matching bases. This CDR3 is 15 amino acids long. V lost 0 bases and J lost 0, with 7 bases in between. Germline CDR1 reads SGHRS; CDR2 reads YFSETQ. The CDR3 here is CASSLAGFSYNEQFF. The DNA of the CDR3 is TGCGCCAGCAGCTTGGCGGGGTTCTCCTACAATGAGCAGTTCTTC. The full variable domain, rest sourced from reference TRBV5-1 and TRBJ2-1, is KAGVTQTPRYLIKTRGQQVTLSCSPISGHRSVSWYQQTPGQGLQFLFEYFSETQRNKGNFPGRFSGRQFSNSRSEMNVSTLELGDSALYLCASSLAGFSYNEQFFGPGTRLTVL.

This clonotype occurred a few times. This rearrangement joins TRBV11-2 to TRBJ1-2, with D possibly being TRBD1 (5 bases). Germline-derived CDR1 and CDR2 are SGHAT and FQNNGV. The CDR3 has 15 amino acids. Between the trimmed V and J ends, which lost 0 bases and 8 bases, there was a span of 16 bases. The CDR3 nucleotides read TGTGCCAGCAGCTTAGATCGAGTAGGGGTAGAGGGCTACACCTTC. Translated: CASSLDRVGVEGYTF.

Only a few counts were recorded for this clonotype. The chain combines TRBV20-1 with TRBJ2-3; TRBD2 aligns across 13 bases. This CDR3 spans 16 amino acids. Germline CDR1 reads DFQATT; CDR2 reads SNEGSKA (reference sequence). The junction had 6 bases not matched to a gene; V was cut back by 0 bases and J by 6 bases. CDR3 DNA sequence: TGCAGTGCTAGAGATTCGGGACTAGCGGGGTTGGATACGCAGTATTTT. It is translated as CSARDSGLAGLDTQYF.

The J gene is TRBJ1-1, the V gene TRBV11-2; TRBD1 agrees at 10 bases. The junction had 4 bases not matched to a gene; V was cut back by 2 bases and J by 4 bases. The CDR3 has 15 amino acids. Germline V gene data show CDR1 as SGHAT and CDR2 as FQNNGV. The CDR3 DNA is TGTGCCAGCAGCTTACCGGGACAGGGGCTCACTGAAGCTTTCTTT. Translated: CASSLPGQGLTEAFF.

V gene TRBV7-2 combines with J gene TRBJ2-4, with D possibly TRBD2 on 6 matching bases. V was trimmed by 4 bases and J by 0 bases, leaving 10 bases between them. The V gene's germline CDR1 is SGHTA and CDR2 FQGNSA. This CDR3 has 15 residues. Here the CDR3 reads CASSSGGVAKNIQYF. The CDR3 DNA follows: TGTGCCAGCAGCTCTGGAGGGGTAGCCAAAAACATTCAGTACTTC.

This clonotype showed up many times. The chain is built from TRBV10-3 and TRBJ2-7; D possibly matches TRBD1 or TRBD2 (5 bases each). CDR3 length equals 12 residues. V shed 8 bases and J shed 6 bases, with 14 bases lying between them. Germline V gene sequence: CDR1 ENHRY, CDR2 SYGVKD. CDR3: CAISGTSSEQYF. The CDR3 DNA reads as TGTGCCATCTCCGGGACCTCCAGCGAGCAGTACTTC.

V gene TRBV20-1 combines with J gene TRBJ2-3, with 9 bases fitting TRBD2. Germline V gives CDR1 DFQATT, CDR2 SNEGSKA (reference sequence). The CDR3 runs to 16 residues. The ends lost 0 bases at V and 1 base at J; junction bases unmatched: 5. The CDR3 loop reads CSARDRGRAGTDTQYF. In DNA form, the CDR3 reads TGCAGTGCTAGAGATCGCGGGAGGGCCGGCACAGATACGCAGTATTTT.

In its sample, this clonotype was seen many times. V usage is TRBV14 and J usage is TRBJ1-2, with D perhaps matching TRBD1 (5 bases). The CDR3 covers 15 residues. Trimming removed 1 base from V and 8 bases from J, with 17 bases in between. Germline-derived CDR1 and CDR2 are SGHDN and FVKESK. The CDR3 is CASSQVPGIAGGYTF. The CDR3 DNA sequence: TGTGCCAGCAGCCAAGTCCCAGGGATAGCGGGCGGCTACACCTTC.

This clonotype has just a few counts. The V and J genes are TRBV27 and TRBJ2-7, with 9 positions matching TRBD2. With V trimmed by 6 bases and J by 1 base, 7 bases remained unmatched. This CDR3 spans 15 amino acids. Germline lookup yields CDR1 MNHEY and CDR2 SMNVEV (reference sequence). The CDR3 sequence is CASRTTSGPSYEQYF. The CDR3 bases are TGTGCCAGCAGGACAACTAGCGGGCCGTCCTACGAGCAGTACTTC.

This clonotype was seen only once. J is TRBJ2-3 and V is TRBV4-3, with D possibly being TRBD2 (5 bases). This CDR3 region has 17 residues. V lost 6 bases and J lost 6, with 25 bases in between. Germline V gene lookup returns CDR1 LGHNA and CDR2 YSLEER. For the CDR3, the DNA is TGCGCCAGCAGTCACCAAGGAGCAGCAAATAAGCGGGATACGCAGTATTTT. This gives the protein CASSHQGAANKRDTQYF.

This clonotype has a handful of counts. V is TRBV7-2 and J is TRBJ2-7; 9 bases line up with TRBD1. With 3 bases clipped from V and 6 bases from J, the junction kept 12 bases outside the gene matches. The germline gives CDR1 SGHTA, CDR2 FQGNSA. The CDR3 length is 16 residues. CDR3 sequence (DNA): TGTGCCAGCAGCTTCCTGCCGGGACAGGGACCGTTCGAGCAGTACTTC. Its protein product is CASSFLPGQGPFEQYF.

This clonotype has a count of ten or more. The CDR3 bases are TGCGCCAGCAGCCACAACAGGGGAACCGGGGAGCTGTTTTTT. Its translation: CASSHNRGTGELFF. V gene TRBV4-3 combines with J gene TRBJ2-2; 7 bases align to TRBD1. The CDR3 extends over 14 amino acids. The germline V gene encodes CDR1 LGHNA and CDR2 YSLEER. V lost 3 bases and J lost 5; bases outside the gene matches: 3.

This clonotype came up many times. The J gene is TRBJ1-5, the V gene TRBV3-1; TRBD1 agrees at 8 bases. This CDR3 spans 14 amino acids. Germline CDR1 and CDR2: LGHDT and YNNKEL (reference sequence). V shed 3 bases and J 9 bases; nucleotides not matched to a gene: 7. The CDR3 DNA follows: TGTGCCAGCAGCCACAGGGGGCTAGAGGGGCCCCAGCATTTT. Its translation is CASSHRGLEGPQHF.

In its sample, this clonotype was seen many times. The CDR3 DNA is TGCGCCAGCAGTCATATTTCCGGGACTAGCTGGGAGACCCAGTACTTC. Amino acids: CASSHISGTSWETQYF. The V call is TRBV23-1, the J call TRBJ2-5; 9 nucleotides line up with TRBD2. TRBV23-1 is labeled an ORF, and its function is uncertain. This CDR3 contains 16 residues. The trim removed 3 bases at V and 5 bases at J, leaving 10 bases unmatched.

This clonotype was detected many times. The chain is built from TRBV5-4 and TRBJ2-3, with 11 bases fitting TRBD2. The CDR3 length is 15 residues. V lost 0 bases and J lost 4; bases outside the gene matches: 1. Germline V CDR1 and CDR2: SGHNT, YYREEE (reference sequence). CDR3 protein: CASSLASGGPDTQYF. Here the CDR3 DNA reads TGTGCCAGCAGCTTGGCTAGCGGGGGGCCAGATACGCAGTATTTT.

This clonotype was counted many times. The genes are TRBV10-3 and TRBJ1-5, with D perhaps TRBD1 (6 bases). The CDR3 is 16 amino acids. The V gene's germline CDR1 is ENHRY and CDR2 SYGVKD. V was clipped by 6 bases and J by 0 bases, with 15 bases between them. In nucleotides, the CDR3 is TGTGCCATCAGCCGGGACACCAATGATAGCAATCAGCCCCAGCATTTT. It encodes CAISRDTNDSNQPQHF.